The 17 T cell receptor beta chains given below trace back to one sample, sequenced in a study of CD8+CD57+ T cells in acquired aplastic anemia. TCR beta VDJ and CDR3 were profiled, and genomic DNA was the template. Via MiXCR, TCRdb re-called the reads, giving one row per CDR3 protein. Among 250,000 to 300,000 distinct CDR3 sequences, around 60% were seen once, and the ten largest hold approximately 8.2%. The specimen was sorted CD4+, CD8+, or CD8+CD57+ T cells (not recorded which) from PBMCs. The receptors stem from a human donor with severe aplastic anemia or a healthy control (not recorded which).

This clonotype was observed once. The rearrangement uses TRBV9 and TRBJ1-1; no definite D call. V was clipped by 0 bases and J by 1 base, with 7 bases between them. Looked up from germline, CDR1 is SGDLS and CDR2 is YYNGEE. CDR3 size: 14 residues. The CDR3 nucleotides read TGTGCCAGCAGCGTAGACGATCCGAACACTGAAGCTTTCTTT. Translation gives CASSVDDPNTEAFF.

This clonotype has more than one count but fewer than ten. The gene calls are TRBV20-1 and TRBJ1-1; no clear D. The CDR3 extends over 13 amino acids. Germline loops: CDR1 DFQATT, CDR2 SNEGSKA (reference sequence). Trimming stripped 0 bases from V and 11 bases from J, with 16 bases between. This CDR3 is CSARDRGRMMAFF. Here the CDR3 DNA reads TGCAGTGCTAGAGATCGAGGGAGGATGATGGCTTTCTTT.

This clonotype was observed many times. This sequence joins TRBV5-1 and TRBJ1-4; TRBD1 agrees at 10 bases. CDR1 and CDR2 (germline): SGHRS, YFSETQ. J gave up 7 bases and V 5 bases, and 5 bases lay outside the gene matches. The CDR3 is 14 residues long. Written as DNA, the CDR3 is TGCGCCAGCAGACCGGGGACAGGGGCTGAAAAACTGTTTTTT. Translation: CASRPGTGAEKLFF.

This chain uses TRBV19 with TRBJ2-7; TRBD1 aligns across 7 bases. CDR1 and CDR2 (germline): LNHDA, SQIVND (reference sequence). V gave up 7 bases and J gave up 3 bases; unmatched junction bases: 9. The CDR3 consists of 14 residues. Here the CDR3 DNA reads TGTGCCAGTACTCCCGGGACAGCAAACTACGAGCAGTACTTC. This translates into CASTPGTANYEQYF.

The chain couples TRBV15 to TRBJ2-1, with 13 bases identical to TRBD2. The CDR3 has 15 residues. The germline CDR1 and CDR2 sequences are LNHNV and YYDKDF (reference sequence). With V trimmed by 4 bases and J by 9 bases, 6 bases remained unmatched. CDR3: CATSTGTSGVAEQFF. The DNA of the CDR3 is TGTGCCACCAGCACCGGGACTAGCGGGGTGGCTGAGCAGTTCTTC.

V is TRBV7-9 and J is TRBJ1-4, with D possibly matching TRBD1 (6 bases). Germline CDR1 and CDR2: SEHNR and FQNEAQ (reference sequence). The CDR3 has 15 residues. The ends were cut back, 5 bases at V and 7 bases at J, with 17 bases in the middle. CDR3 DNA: TGTGCCAGCAGCCTCGGCCGGGGGGCAGCTGAAAAACTGTTTTTT. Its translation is CASSLGRGAAEKLFF.

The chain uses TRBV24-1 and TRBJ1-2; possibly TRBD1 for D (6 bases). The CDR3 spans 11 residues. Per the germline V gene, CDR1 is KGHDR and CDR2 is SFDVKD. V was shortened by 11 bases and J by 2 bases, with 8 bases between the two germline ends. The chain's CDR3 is CAIGQNYGYTF. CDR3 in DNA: TGTGCCATCGGACAGAACTATGGCTACACCTTC.

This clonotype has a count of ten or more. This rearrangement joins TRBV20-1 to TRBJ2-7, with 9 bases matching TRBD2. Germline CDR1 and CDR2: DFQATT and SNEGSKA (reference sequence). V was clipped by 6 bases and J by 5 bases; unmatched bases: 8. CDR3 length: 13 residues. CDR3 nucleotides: TGCAGTGCCCCGGGACTAGCTCTGAACGAGCAGTACTTC. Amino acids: CSAPGLALNEQYF.

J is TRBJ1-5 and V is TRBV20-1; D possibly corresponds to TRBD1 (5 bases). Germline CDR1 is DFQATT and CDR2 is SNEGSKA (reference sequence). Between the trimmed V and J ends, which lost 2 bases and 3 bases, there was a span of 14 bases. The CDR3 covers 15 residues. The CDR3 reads CSARWSAGNNQPQHF. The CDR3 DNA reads TGCAGTGCTAGATGGTCGGCAGGGAACAATCAGCCCCAGCATTTT.

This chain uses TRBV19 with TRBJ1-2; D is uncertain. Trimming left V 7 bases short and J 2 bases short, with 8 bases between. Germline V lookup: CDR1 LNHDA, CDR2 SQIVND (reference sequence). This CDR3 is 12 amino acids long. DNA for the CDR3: TGTGCCAGTAAGAACTTAAACTATGGCTACACCTTC. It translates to CASKNLNYGYTF.

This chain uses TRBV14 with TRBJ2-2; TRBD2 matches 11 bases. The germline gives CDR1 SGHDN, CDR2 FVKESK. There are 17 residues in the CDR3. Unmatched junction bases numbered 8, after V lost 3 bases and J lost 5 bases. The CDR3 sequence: CASSHLSGGAYTGELFF. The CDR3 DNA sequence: TGTGCCAGCAGCCACCTTAGCGGGGGGGCGTATACCGGGGAGCTGTTTTTT. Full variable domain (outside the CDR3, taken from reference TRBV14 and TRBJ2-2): EAGVTQFPSHSVIEKGQTVTLRCDPISGHDNLYWYRRVMGKEIKFLLHFVKESKQDESGMPNNRFLAERTGGTYSTLKVQPAELEDSGVYFCASSHLSGGAYTGELFFGEGSRLTVL.

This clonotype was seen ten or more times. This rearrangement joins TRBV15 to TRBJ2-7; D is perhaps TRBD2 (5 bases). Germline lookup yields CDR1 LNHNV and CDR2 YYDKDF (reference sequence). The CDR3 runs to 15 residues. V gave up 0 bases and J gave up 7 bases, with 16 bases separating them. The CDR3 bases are TGTGCCACCAGCAGAGATTTCCAGGTATCGGGGGAGCAGTACTTC. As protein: CATSRDFQVSGEQYF.

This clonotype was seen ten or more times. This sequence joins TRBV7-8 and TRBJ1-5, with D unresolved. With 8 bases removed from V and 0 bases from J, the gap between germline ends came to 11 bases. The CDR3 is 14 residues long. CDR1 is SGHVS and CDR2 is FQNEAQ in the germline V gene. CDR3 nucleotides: TGTGCCAGCGGGTTATCACATAGCAATCAGCCCCAGCATTTT. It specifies CASGLSHSNQPQHF.

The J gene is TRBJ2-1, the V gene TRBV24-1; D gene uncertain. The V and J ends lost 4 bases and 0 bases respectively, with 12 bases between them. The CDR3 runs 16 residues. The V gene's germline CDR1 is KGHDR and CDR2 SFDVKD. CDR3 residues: CATSEATFGSYNEQFF. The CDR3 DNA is TGTGCCACCAGTGAAGCCACTTTTGGCTCCTACAATGAGCAGTTCTTC.

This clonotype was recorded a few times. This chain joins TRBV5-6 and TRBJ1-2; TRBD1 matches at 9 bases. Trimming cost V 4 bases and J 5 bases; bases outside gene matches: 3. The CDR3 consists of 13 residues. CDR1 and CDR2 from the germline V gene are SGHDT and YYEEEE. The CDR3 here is CASSQTGGYGYTF. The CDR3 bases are TGTGCCAGCAGCCAGACAGGGGGGTATGGCTACACCTTC.

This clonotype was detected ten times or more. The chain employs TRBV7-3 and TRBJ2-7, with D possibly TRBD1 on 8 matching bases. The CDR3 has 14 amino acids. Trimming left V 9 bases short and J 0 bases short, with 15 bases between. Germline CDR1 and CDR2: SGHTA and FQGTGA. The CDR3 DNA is TGTGCCAGAACAGGGGGGGGGCCCTCCTACGAGCAGTACTTC. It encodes CARTGGGPSYEQYF.

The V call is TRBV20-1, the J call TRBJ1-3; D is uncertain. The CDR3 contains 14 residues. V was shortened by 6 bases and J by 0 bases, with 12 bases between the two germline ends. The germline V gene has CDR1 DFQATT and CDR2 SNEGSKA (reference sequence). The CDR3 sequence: CSAAGSSSGNTIYF. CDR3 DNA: TGCAGTGCAGCAGGAAGTAGCTCTGGAAACACCATATATTTT.